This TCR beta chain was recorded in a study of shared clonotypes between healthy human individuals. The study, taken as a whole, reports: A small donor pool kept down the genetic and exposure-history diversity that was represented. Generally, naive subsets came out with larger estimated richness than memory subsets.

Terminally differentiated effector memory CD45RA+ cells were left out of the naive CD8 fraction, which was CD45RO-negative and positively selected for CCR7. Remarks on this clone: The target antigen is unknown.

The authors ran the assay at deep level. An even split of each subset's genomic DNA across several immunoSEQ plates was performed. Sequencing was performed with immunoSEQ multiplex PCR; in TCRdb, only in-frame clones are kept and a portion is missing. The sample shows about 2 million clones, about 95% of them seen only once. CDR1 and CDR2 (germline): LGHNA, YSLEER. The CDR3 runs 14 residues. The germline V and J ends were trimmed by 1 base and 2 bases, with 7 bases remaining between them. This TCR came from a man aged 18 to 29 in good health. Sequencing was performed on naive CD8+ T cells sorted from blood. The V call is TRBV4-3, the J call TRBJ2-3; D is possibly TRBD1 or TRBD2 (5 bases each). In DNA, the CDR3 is TGCGCCAGCAGCCAAGTGGGGGACACAGATACGCAGTATTTT. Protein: CASSQVGDTDTQYF.